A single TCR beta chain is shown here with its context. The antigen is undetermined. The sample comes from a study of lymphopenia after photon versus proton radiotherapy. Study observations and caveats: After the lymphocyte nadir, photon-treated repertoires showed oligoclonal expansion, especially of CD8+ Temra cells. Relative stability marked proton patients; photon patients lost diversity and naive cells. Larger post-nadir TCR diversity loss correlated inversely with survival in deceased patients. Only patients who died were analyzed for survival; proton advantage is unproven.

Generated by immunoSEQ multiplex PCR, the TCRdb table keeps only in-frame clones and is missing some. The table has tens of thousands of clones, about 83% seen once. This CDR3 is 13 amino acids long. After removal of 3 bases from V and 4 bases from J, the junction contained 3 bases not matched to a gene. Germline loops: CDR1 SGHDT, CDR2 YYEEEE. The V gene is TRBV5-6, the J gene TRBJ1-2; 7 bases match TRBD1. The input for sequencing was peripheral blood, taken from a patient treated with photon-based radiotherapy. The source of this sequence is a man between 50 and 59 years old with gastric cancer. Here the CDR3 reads CASSSGTAYGYTF. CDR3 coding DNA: TGTGCCAGCAGCTCCGGGACAGCCTATGGCTACACCTTC.